These 19 T cell receptor beta chains share one sample of origin, sequenced in a study of Ad26.COV2.S vaccination and SARS-CoV-2 variants. Libraries were prepared by immunoSEQ multiplex PCR; TCRdb keeps only in-frame clonotypes and omits some of them. The data contain hundreds of thousands of clones, over 75% of them seen just once; the ten biggest clones take up 12%. Treatment defined: about 20 received Ad26.COV2.S at low or high dose, single or two shots; roughly five received placebo; per-sample allocation not given. Samples were taken on day 63 after the first vaccine or placebo injection. Source: peripheral blood, taken in a trial of Ad26.COV2.S vaccine versus placebo. All receptors come from a person aged 18-60 years who received the Ad26.COV2.S COVID-19 vaccine or a placebo.

The chain combines TRBV19 with TRBJ2-5, with unresolved D. Trimming took 6 bases from V and 5 from J, leaving 13 bases between them. The CDR3 consists of 13 residues. CDR1 and CDR2 (germline): LNHDA, SQIVND (reference sequence). In DNA form, the CDR3 reads TGTGCCAGTAGCCTAGGACCCTGGGAGACCCAGTACTTC. This translates into CASSLGPWETQYF.

The chain employs TRBV10-3 and TRBJ1-5; 9 bases line up with TRBD1. The V gene's germline CDR1 is ENHRY and CDR2 SYGVKD. V shed 10 bases, J shed 5 bases, and the junction held 9 bases outside the gene matches. The CDR3 consists of 14 residues. The CDR3 DNA sequence: TGTGCCACCGGAGGGGGACAGGGTGATCAGCCCCAGCATTTT. Its protein is CATGGGQGDQPQHF.

The rearrangement joins TRBV11-2 to TRBJ1-2, with TRBD1 identical over 7 bases. Looked up from germline, CDR1 is SGHAT and CDR2 is FQNNGV. This CDR3 contains 15 residues. V lost 6 bases, J lost 5 bases, and 12 bases stayed unmatched. The CDR3: CASRSLQGIGYGYTF. Here the CDR3 DNA reads TGTGCCAGCAGATCTTTACAGGGGATTGGGTATGGCTACACCTTC. The entire variable domain, with the rest obtained from reference TRBV11-2 and TRBJ1-2, is as follows: EAGVAQSPRYKIIEKRQSVAFWCNPISGHATLYWYQQILGQGPKLLIQFQNNGVVDDSQLPKDRFSAERLKGVDSTLKIQPAKLEDSAVYLCASRSLQGIGYGYTFGSGTRLTVV.

The rearrangement links TRBV6-5 to TRBJ2-5; 11 nucleotides match TRBD2. The V gene end was trimmed by 6 bases and the J gene end by 4 bases; junction bases not matched to a gene: 7. Germline V gene sequence: CDR1 MNHEY, CDR2 SVGAGI. This CDR3 region has 15 residues. The CDR3 coding sequence is TGTGCCAGCAGACGGACTAGCGGGTTAGGAGAGACCCAGTACTTC. Its translation: CASRRTSGLGETQYF.

The J gene is TRBJ1-2, the V gene TRBV28; D perhaps matches TRBD1 (5 bases). The CDR3 is made up of 15 amino acids. V lost 4 bases and J lost 4, with 16 bases in between. CDR1 is MDHEN, CDR2 SYDVKM, per germline. CDR3 in amino acids: CASSYPAGHGYGYTF. CDR3 bases: TGTGCCAGCAGTTATCCTGCGGGGCACGGCTATGGCTACACCTTC.

CDR3 protein: CASSPLRERGTDTQYF. The CDR3 DNA reads as TGTGCCAGTAGTCCACTTCGGGAGCGAGGCACAGATACGCAGTATTTT. V gene TRBV19 combines with J gene TRBJ2-3; D is perhaps TRBD2 (6 bases). The CDR3 consists of 16 residues. The V gene lost 5 bases and the J gene lost 1 base, with 16 bases spanning the gap. Germline V CDR1 and CDR2: LNHDA, SQIVND (reference sequence). The full variable domain, in which reference TRBV19 and TRBJ2-3 provide the parts outside the CDR3, is DGGITQSPKYLFRKEGQNVTLSCEQNLNHDAMYWYRQDPGQGLRLIYYSQIVNDFQKGDIAEGYSVSREKKESFPLTVTSAQKNPTAFYLCASSPLRERGTDTQYFGPGTRLTVL.

The chain couples TRBV5-4 to TRBJ2-3; D not certain. The CDR3 consists of 15 residues. Trimming cost V 1 base and J 2 bases, with 11 bases left between them. Germline V lookup: CDR1 SGHNT, CDR2 YYREEE (reference sequence). The DNA of the CDR3 is TGTGCCAGCAGCTTGACTCCCGCCCCCACAGATACGCAGTATTTT. It specifies CASSLTPAPTDTQYF.

The V and J genes are TRBV6-5 and TRBJ1-1; D call uncertain. Per the germline V gene, CDR1 is MNHEY and CDR2 is SVGAGI. This CDR3 contains 13 residues. Trimming removed 6 bases from V and 5 bases from J, with 13 bases in between. DNA for the CDR3: TGTGCCAGCAGCACGTCGTGGGGAACTGAAGCTTTCTTT. This codes for CASSTSWGTEAFF.

This chain links TRBV29-1 with TRBJ2-3; 11 bases line up with TRBD2. From germline, CDR1 is SQVTM and CDR2 ANQGSEA. With 4 bases clipped from V and 3 bases from J, the junction kept 3 bases outside the gene matches. The CDR3 is 14 residues long. Here the CDR3 reads CSVGRLAGTDTQYF. CDR3 nucleotide sequence: TGCAGCGTTGGTCGACTAGCGGGAACAGATACGCAGTATTTT.

This chain joins TRBV27 and TRBJ1-2, with TRBD1 matching over 8 bases. The CDR3 is 14 amino acids. With V trimmed by 5 bases and J by 8 bases, 10 bases remained unmatched. Germline-derived CDR1 and CDR2 are MNHEY and SMNVEV (reference sequence). CDR3 in DNA: TGTGCCAGCAGTCCGATACAGGGGGTAAGAGGCTACACCTTC. It is translated as CASSPIQGVRGYTF.

The chain has TRBV6-4 and TRBJ2-1; 8 bases are a match to TRBD2. The CDR3 has 13 amino acids. Germline V gene lookup returns CDR1 MRHNA and CDR2 SNTAGT. Losses at the gene ends were 9 bases for V and 6 bases for J; bases not matched to a gene: 7. The CDR3 is CARGTRGFNEQFF. CDR3 DNA: TGTGCCAGAGGGACTAGGGGTTTCAATGAGCAGTTCTTC.

This clone was observed a single time. The sample contains more than one DNA sequence encoding this CDR3. The chain links TRBV9 to TRBJ1-1; perhaps TRBD1 as D (5 bases). The CDR3 contains 12 residues. Per germline, CDR1 SGDLS and CDR2 YYNGEE. Deletions cut 0 bases from V and 5 bases from J, with 5 bases between. The CDR3 sequence: CASSVGGTEAFF. CDR3 sequence (DNA): TGTGCCAGCAGCGTAGGGGGGACTGAAGCTTTCTTT.

The chain is built from TRBV14 and TRBJ1-1, with a possible D match to TRBD1 (5 bases). In germline, CDR1 is SGHDN, CDR2 FVKESK. The V and J ends lost 3 bases and 5 bases respectively, with 19 bases between them. The CDR3 has 16 amino acids. The CDR3 region is CASSHGTGAWVTEAFF. For the CDR3, the DNA is TGTGCCAGCAGCCATGGAACCGGGGCCTGGGTGACTGAAGCTTTCTTT.

This clone has only a few counts. CDR3 nucleotides: TGCGCCAGCAGCTTGGTCAGCGATGAGCAGTTCTTC. It codes for CASSLVSDEQFF. The chain carries TRBV5-1 and TRBJ2-1; D not certain. Deletions cut 0 bases from V and 8 bases from J, with 6 bases between. Germline V CDR1 and CDR2: SGHRS, YFSETQ. The length of the CDR3 is 12 residues.

The rearrangement links TRBV4-1 to TRBJ2-1; D gene ambiguous. Trimming pared 1 base from V and 3 bases from J, leaving 7 bases between. Germline V gene lookup returns CDR1 MGHRA and CDR2 YSYEKL. The CDR3 totals 14 residues. CDR3 nucleotide sequence: TGCGCCAGCAGCCAAGCCCGACTCTACAATGAGCAGTTCTTC. Translation gives CASSQARLYNEQFF.

The V gene is TRBV7-6, the J gene TRBJ2-1, with D perhaps being TRBD1 or TRBD2 (5 bases each). The CDR3 spans 15 residues. With 2 bases removed from V and 8 bases from J, the gap between germline ends came to 16 bases. Germline values: CDR1 SGHVS, CDR2 FNYEAQ. The CDR3 reads CASSLLASQGYEQFF. The CDR3 nucleotides are TGTGCCAGCAGCTTACTGGCTAGCCAGGGCTATGAGCAGTTCTTC.

The V and J genes are TRBV15 and TRBJ1-3, with D maybe TRBD1 (5 bases). Germline V gene data show CDR1 as LNHNV and CDR2 as YYDKDF (reference sequence). The length of the CDR3 is 17 residues. Trimming shortened V by 0 bases and J by 7 bases, and 19 bases separated the two germline ends. The CDR3 is CATSRDRKGTPFNTIYF. The CDR3 bases are TGTGCCACCAGCAGAGATAGGAAGGGGACCCCGTTCAACACCATATATTTT. Looking up the rest from reference TRBV15 and TRBJ1-3 gives the full variable domain: DAMVIQNPRYQVTQFGKPVTLSCSQTLNHNVMYWYQQKSSQAPKLLFHYYDKDFNNEADTPDNFQSRRPNTSFCFLDIRSPGLGDTAMYLCATSRDRKGTPFNTIYFGEGSWLTVV.

The V and J genes are TRBV5-1 and TRBJ2-3; TRBD2 matches at 15 bases. Germline V CDR1 and CDR2: SGHRS, YFSETQ. After removal of 3 bases from V and 0 bases from J, the junction contained 8 bases not matched to a gene. The CDR3 is made up of 19 amino acids. The CDR3 DNA reads as TGCGCCAGCAGCTCGGGACTAGCGGGAGGAAGGGAGAGCACAGATACGCAGTATTTT. Amino acid sequence: CASSSGLAGGRESTDTQYF. The whole variable domain, filled in from reference TRBV5-1 and TRBJ2-3, reads KAGVTQTPRYLIKTRGQQVTLSCSPISGHRSVSWYQQTPGQGLQFLFEYFSETQRNKGNFPGRFSGRQFSNSRSEMNVSTLELGDSALYLCASSSGLAGGRESTDTQYFGPGTRLTVL.

The V call is TRBV24-1, the J call TRBJ2-1; D gene ambiguous. The CDR3 is 11 amino acids. V was pared by 5 bases and J by 10 bases, with 8 bases between. Germline V gene sequence: CDR1 KGHDR, CDR2 SFDVKD. CDR3 residues: CATSASREQFF. The DNA of the CDR3 is TGTGCCACCAGTGCGAGTCGGGAGCAGTTCTTC.